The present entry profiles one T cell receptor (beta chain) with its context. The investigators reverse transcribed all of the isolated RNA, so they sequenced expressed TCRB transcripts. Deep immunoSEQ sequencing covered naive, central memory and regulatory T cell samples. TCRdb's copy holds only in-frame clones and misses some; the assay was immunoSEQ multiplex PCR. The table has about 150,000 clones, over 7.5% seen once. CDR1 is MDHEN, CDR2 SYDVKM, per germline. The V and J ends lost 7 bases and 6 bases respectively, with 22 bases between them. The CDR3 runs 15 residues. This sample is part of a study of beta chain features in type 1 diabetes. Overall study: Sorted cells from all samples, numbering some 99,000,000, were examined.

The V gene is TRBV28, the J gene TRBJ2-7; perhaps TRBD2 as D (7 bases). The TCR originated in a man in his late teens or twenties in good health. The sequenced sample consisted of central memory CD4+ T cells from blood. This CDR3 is CASTYSGGIKGEQYF. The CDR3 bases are TGTGCCAGCACCTATTCGGGGGGCATAAAAGGCGAGCAGTACTTC. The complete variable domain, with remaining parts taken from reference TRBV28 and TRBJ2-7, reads DVKVTQSSRYLVKRTGEKVFLECVQDMDHENMFWYRQDPGLGLRLIYFSYDVKMKEKGDIPEGYSVSREKKERFSLILESASTNQTSMYLCASTYSGGIKGEQYFGPGTRLTVT.